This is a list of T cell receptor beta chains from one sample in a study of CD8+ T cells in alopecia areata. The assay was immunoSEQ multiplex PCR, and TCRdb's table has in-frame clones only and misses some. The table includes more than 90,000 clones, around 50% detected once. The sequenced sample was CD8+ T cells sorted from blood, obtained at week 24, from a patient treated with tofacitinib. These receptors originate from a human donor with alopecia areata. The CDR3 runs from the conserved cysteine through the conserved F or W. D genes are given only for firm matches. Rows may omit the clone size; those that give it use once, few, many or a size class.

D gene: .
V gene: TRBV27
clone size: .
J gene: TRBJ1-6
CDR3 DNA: TGTGCCAGCAGTGTGTCCTATAATTCACCCCTCCACTTT
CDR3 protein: CASSVSYNSPLHF

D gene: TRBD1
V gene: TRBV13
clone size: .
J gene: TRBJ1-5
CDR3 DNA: TGTGCCAGCAGCTCCTCGGACAGGGGGCTCGATCAGCCCCAGCATTTT
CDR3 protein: CASSSSDRGLDQPQHF

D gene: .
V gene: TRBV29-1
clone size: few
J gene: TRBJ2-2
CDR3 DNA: TGCAGCGTTGAGTGGGAGAACACCGGGGAGCTGTTTTTT
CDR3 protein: CSVEWENTGELFF

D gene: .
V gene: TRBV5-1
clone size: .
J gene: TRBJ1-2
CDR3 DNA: TGCGCCAGCACTCCTGATCACCGGGGCCAAAACTATGGCTACACCTTC
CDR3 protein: CASTPDHRGQNYGYTF

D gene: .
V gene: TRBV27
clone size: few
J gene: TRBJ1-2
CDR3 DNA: TGTGCCAGCAGTTTAGGGGTTAACTATGGCTACACCTTC
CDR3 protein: CASSLGVNYGYTF

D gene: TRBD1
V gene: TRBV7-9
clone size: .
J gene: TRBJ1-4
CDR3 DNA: TGTGCCATATCTCCGGCGACAGGGGATGAAAAACTGTTTTTT
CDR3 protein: CAISPATGDEKLFF

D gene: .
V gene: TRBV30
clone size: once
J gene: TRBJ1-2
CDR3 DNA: TGTGCCTGGGATCCGGGACACCGCTACACCTTC
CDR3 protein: CAWDPGHRYTF

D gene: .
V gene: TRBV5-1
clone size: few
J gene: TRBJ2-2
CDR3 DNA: TGCGCCAGCATACAGGAGGGGGAATCCACCGGGGAGCTGTTTTTT
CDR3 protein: CASIQEGESTGELFF

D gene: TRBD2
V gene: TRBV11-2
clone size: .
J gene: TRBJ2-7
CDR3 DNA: TGTGCCAGCAGGGAGACAATACCGATAGCGGGTCCAGCCTACGAGCAGTACTTC
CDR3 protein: CASRETIPIAGPAYEQYF

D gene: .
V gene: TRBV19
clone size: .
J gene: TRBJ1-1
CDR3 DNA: TGTGCCAGTAGTATGGGTAGGGGGTCTGAAGCTTTCTTT
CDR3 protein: CASSMGRGSEAFF

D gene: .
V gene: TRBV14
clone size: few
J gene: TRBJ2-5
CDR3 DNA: TGTGCCAGCAGCCGATTTGTCCAAGAGACCCAGTACTTC
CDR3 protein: CASSRFVQETQYF

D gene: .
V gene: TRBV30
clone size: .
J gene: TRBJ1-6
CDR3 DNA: TGTGCCTGGAGCTGGAGAGAGAGCTCCTATAATTCACCCCTCCACTTT
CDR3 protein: CAWSWRESSYNSPLHF

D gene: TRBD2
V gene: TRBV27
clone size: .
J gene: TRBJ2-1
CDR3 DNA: TGTGCCAGCAGTTTAGCCCGGGGAGGGTGGAATGAGCAGTTCTTC
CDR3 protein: CASSLARGGWNEQFF

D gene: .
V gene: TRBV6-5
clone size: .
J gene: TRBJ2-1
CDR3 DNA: TGTGCCAGCAGGGACAGCGAGGACAATGAGCAGTTCTTC
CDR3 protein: CASRDSEDNEQFF

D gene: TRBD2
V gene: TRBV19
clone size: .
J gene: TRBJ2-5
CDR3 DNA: TGTGCCAGTAGTGACGGGACTACTCCCGAAGAGACCCAGTACTTC
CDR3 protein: CASSDGTTPEETQYF

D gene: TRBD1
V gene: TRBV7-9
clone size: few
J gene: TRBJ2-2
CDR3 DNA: TGTGCCAGCAGCCGACAGGGGGCGGAGCTGTTTTTT
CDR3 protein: CASSRQGAELFF

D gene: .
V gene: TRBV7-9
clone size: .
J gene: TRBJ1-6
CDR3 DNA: TGTGCCAGCAGCCCCGGGAATGATAATTCACCCCTCCACTTT
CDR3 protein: CASSPGNDNSPLHF

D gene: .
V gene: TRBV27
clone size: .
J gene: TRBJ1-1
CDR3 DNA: TGTGCCAGCAGTTTGTCTGTGGGGGGCGTGAGAGGCACTGAAGCTTTCTTT
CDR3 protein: CASSLSVGGVRGTEAFF

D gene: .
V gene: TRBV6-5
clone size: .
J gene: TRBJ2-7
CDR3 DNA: TGTGCCAGCAGTTACGGGGGGGCCTGGGAGCAGTACTTC
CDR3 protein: CASSYGGAWEQYF

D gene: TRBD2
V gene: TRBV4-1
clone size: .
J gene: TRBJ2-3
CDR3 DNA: TGCGCCAGCAGCCGAGGGACTAGCGGGGAAGGGGATACGCAGTATTTT
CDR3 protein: CASSRGTSGEGDTQYF

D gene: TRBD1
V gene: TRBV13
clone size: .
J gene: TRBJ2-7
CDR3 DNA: TGTGCCAGCACGTCAGGGGGCCCCGCCTACGAGCAGTACTTC
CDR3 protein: CASTSGGPAYEQYF

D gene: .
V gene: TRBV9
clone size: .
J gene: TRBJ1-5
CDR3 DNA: TGTGCCAGCAGCGAGACAGGAGGAAATCAGCCCCAGCATTTT
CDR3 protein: CASSETGGNQPQHF

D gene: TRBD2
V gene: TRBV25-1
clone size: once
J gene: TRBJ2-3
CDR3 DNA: TGTGCCAGCAGTGAATCGTTAAGGACTAGCGGGGGAAGGGATACGCAGTATTTT
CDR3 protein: CASSESLRTSGGRDTQYF

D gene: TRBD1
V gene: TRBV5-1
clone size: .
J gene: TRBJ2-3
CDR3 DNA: TGCGCCAGCAGCCAAACAGGGGCTAACACAGATACGCAGTATTTT
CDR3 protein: CASSQTGANTDTQYF

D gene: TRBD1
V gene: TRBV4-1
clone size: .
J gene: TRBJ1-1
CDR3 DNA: TGCGCCAGCAGCCTGATCAGGGGGACTGAAGCTTTCTTT
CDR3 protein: CASSLIRGTEAFF

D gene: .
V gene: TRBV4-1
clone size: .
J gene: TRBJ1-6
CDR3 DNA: TGCGCCAGCAGCCTTCATAATTCACCCCTCCACTTT
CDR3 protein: CASSLHNSPLHF

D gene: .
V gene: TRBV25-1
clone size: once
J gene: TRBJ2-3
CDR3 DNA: TGTGCCAGCAGTGAATACAGGAGGGGCCACACAGATACGCAGTATTTT
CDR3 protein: CASSEYRRGHTDTQYF

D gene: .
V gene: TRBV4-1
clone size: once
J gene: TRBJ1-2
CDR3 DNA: TGCGCCAGCAGCCAAGACGGCGCTCTCGCCTATGGCTACACCTTC
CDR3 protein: CASSQDGALAYGYTF

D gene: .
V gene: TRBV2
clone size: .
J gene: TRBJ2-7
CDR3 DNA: TGTGCCAGCAGGCCTGACCGCTACGAGCAGTACTTC
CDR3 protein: CASRPDRYEQYF

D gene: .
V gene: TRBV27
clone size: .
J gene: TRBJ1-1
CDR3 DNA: TGTGCCAGCAGCCCTTCCAGGGGTAACGGGCACACTGAAGCTTTCTTT
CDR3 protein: CASSPSRGNGHTEAFF

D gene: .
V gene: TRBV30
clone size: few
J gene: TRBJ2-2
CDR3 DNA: TGTGCCTGGAGTTCAGGGAAGACCGGGGAGCTGTTTTTT
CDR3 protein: CAWSSGKTGELFF

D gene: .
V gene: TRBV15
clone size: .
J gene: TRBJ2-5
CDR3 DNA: TGTGCCACCAGCGACCGGGAGTGGGAGACCCAGTACTTC
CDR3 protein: CATSDREWETQYF

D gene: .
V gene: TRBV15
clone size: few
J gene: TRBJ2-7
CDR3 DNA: TGTGCCACCAGCAGAGAGGGCGGGTACGAGCAGTACTTC
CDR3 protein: CATSREGGYEQYF

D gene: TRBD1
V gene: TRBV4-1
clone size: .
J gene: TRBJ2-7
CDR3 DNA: TGCGCCAGCAGCCACGGACAGGGTGAGGGGTACGAGCAGTACTTC
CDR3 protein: CASSHGQGEGYEQYF

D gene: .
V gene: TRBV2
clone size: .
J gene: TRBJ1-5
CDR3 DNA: TGTGCCAGCAGTGAGTGGAGGGAAAATCAGCCCCAGCATTTT
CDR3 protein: CASSEWRENQPQHF

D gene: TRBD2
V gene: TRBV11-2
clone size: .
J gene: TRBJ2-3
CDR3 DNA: TGTGCCAGCAGCCCCCTCTATAGCGGGGGAACAGATACGCAGTATTTT
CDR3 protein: CASSPLYSGGTDTQYF

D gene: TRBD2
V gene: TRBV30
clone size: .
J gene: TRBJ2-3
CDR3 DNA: TGTGCCTGGAGTGGTACGGGGGGGTTGTCAGATACGCAGTATTTT
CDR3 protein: CAWSGTGGLSDTQYF

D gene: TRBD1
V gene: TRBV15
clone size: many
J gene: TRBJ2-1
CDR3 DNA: TGTGCCACCAGCAGCAGGGGACAGCCGATCTACAATGAGCAGTTCTTC
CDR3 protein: CATSSRGQPIYNEQFF

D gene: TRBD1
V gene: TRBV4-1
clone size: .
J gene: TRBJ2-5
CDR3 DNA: TGCGCCAGCAGCCACGCAGGGGGCTCCCAAGAGACCCAGTACTTC
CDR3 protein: CASSHAGGSQETQYF

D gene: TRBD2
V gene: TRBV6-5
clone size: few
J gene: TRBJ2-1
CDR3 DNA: TGTGCCAGCAGTTCTAGCGGGGGGGGCAATGAGCAGTTCTTC
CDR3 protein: CASSSSGGGNEQFF

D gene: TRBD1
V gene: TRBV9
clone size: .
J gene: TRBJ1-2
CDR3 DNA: TGTGCCAGCAGCGGGCAAGGGGACAGTGGCTACACCTTC
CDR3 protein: CASSGQGDSGYTF

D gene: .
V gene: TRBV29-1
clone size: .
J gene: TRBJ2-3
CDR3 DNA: TGCAGCGTTGAAGGGACACAAAGCACAGATACGCAGTATTTT
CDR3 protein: CSVEGTQSTDTQYF